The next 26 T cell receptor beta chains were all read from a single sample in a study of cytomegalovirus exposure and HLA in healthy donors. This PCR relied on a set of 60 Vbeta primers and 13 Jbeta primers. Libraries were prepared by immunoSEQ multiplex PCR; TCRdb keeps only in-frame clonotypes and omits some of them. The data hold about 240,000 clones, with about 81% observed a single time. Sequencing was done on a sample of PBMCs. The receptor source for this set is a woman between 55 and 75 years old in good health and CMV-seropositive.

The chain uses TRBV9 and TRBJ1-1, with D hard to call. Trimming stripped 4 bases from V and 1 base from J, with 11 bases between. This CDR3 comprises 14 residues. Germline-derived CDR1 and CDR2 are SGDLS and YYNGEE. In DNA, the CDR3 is TGTGCCAGCAGCCCCAGTTCTCAGAACACTGAAGCTTTCTTT. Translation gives CASSPSSQNTEAFF. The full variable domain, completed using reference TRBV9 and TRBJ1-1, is DSGVTQTPKHLITATGQRVTLRCSPRSGDLSVYWYQQSLDQGLQFLIQYYNGEERAKGNILERFSAQQFPDLHSELNLSSLELGDSALYFCASSPSSQNTEAFFGQGTRLTVV.

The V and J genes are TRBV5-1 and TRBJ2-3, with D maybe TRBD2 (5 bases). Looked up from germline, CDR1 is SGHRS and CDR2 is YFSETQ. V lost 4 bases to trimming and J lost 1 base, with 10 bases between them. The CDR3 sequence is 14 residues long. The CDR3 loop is CASSEGFGTDTQYF. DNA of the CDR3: TGCGCCAGCAGCGAGGGATTTGGCACAGATACGCAGTATTTT.

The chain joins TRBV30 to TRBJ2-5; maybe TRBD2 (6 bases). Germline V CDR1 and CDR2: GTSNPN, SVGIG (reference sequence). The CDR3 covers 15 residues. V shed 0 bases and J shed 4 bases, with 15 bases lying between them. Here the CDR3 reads CAWSVQLLGGETQYF. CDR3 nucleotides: TGTGCCTGGAGTGTACAACTTCTGGGGGGAGAGACCCAGTACTTC.

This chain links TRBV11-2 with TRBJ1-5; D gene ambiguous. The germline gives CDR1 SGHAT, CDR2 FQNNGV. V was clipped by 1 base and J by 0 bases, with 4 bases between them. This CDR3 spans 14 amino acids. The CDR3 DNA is TGTGCCAGCAGCTTAGGAGGTAGCAATCAGCCCCAGCATTTT. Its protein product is CASSLGGSNQPQHF.

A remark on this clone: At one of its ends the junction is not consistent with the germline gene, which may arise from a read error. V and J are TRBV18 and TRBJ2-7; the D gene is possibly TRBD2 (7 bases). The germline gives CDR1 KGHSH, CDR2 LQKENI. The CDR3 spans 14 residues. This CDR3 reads CASSPPRRGGEQYF. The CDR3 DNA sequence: TGTGCCAGCTCCCCACCGAGGAGGGGGGGGGAGCAGTACTTC.

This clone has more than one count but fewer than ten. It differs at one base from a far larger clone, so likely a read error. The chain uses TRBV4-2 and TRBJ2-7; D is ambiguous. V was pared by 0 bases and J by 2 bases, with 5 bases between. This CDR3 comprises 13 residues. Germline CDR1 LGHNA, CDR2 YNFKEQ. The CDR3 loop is CASSQEATYEQYF. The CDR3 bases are TGTGCCAGCAGCCAAGAAGCCACCTACGAGCAGTACTTC.

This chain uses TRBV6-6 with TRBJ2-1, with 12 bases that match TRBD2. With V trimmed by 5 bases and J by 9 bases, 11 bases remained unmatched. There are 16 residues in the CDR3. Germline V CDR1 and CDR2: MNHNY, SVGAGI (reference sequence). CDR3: CASSPKGLAGSGEQFF. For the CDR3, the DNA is TGTGCCAGCAGTCCTAAAGGACTAGCGGGGAGTGGTGAGCAGTTCTTC.

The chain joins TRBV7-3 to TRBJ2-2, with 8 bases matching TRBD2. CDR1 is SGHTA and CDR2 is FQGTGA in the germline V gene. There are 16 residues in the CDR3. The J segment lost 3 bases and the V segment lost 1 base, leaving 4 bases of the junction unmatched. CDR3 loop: CASSLKSSGYTGELFF. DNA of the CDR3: TGTGCCAGCAGCTTAAAGTCTAGCGGGTACACCGGGGAGCTGTTTTTT.

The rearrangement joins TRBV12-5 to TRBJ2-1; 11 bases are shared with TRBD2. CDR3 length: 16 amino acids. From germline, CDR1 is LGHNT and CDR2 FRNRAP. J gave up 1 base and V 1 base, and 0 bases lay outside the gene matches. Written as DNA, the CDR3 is TGTGCTAGTGGTTTGGGGACTAGCGGGTCCTACAATGAGCAGTTCTTC. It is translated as CASGLGTSGSYNEQFF.

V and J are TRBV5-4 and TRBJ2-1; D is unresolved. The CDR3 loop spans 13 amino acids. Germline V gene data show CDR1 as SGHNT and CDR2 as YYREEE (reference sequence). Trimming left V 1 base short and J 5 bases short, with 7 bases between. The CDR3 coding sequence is TGTGCCAGCAGCTTGTTCTCGGACAATGAGCAGTTCTTC. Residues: CASSLFSDNEQFF.

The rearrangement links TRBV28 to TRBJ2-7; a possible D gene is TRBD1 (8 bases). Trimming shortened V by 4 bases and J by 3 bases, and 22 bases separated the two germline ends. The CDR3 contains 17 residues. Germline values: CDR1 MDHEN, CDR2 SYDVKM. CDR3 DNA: TGTGCCAGCAGTTCCCTGGACAGGGACTACAAGATCTACGAGCAGTACTTC. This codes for CASSSLDRDYKIYEQYF.

The CDR3, as DNA: TGTGCCAGCAGCTTGGTGGCGGGCAGAGGCACCGGGGAGCTGTTTTTT. Its translation is CASSLVAGRGTGELFF. The chain is built from TRBV5-4 and TRBJ2-2; D may be TRBD2 (5 bases). From germline, CDR1 is SGHNT and CDR2 YYREEE (reference sequence). Trimming removed 0 bases at V and 4 bases at J, with 13 bases between. This CDR3 comprises 16 residues.

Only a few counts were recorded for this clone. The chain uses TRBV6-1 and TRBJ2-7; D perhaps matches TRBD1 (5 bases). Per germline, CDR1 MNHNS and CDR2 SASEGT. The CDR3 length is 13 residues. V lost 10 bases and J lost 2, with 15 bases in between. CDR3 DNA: TGTGCCACTGAAGGGGCGCCGGCCTACGAGCAGTACTTC. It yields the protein CATEGAPAYEQYF.

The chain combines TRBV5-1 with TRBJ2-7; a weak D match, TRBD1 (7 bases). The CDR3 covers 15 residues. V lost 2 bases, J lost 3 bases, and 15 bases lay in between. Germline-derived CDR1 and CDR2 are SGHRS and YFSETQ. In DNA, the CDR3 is TGCGCCAGCAGCTTCGGGGGACAGAGTAGCTACGAGCAGTACTTC. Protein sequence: CASSFGGQSSYEQYF.

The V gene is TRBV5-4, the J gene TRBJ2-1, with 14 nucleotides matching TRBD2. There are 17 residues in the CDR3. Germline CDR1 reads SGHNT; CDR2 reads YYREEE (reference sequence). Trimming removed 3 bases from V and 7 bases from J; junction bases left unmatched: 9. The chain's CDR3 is CASSSRTSGRSRNEQFF. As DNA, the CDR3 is TGTGCCAGCAGCTCCAGGACTAGCGGGAGGTCCCGGAATGAGCAGTTCTTC.

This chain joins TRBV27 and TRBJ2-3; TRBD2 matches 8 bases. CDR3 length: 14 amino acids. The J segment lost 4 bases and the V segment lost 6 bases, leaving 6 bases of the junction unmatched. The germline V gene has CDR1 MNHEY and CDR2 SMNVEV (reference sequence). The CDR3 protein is CASRRSGSADTQYF. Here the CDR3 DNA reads TGTGCCAGCAGACGCAGCGGGAGCGCAGATACGCAGTATTTT.

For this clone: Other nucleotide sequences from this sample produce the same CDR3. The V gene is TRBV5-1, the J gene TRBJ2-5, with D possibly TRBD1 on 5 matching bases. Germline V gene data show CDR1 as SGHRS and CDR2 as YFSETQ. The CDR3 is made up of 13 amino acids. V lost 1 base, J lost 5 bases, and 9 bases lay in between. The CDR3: CASSLTGVETQYF. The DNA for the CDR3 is TGCGCCAGCAGCTTGACAGGTGTGGAGACCCAGTACTTC.

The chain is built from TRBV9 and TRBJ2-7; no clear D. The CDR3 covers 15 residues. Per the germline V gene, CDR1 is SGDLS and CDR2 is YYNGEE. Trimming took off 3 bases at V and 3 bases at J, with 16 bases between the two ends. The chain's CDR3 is CASSGPPVGVYEQYF. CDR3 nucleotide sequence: TGTGCCAGCAGCGGACCCCCGGTGGGCGTCTACGAGCAGTACTTC.

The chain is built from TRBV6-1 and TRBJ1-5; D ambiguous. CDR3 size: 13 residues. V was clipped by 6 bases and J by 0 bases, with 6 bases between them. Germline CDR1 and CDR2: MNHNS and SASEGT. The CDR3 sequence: CASREYSNQPQHF. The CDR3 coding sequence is TGTGCCAGCAGGGAGTATAGCAATCAGCCCCAGCATTTT.

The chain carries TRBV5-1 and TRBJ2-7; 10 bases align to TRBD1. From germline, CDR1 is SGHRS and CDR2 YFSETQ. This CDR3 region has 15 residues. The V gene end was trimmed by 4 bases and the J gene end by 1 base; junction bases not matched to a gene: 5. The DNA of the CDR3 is TGCGCCAGCAGCCCCAGACAGGGGGCGTCCTACGAGCAGTACTTC. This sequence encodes CASSPRQGASYEQYF.

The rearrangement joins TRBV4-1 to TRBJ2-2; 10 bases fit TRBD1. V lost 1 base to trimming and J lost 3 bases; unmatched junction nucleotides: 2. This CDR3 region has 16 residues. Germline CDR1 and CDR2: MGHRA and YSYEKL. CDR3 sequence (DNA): TGCGCCAGCAGCCAAGCCGGACAGGGGGACACCGGGGAGCTGTTTTTT. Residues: CASSQAGQGDTGELFF.

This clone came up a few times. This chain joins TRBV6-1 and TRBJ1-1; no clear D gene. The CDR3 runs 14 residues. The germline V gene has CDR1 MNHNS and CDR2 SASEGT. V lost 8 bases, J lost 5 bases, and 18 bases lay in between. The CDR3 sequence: CASSESGVRTEAFF. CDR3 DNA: TGTGCCAGCTCAGAGTCGGGTGTGAGGACTGAAGCTTTCTTT.

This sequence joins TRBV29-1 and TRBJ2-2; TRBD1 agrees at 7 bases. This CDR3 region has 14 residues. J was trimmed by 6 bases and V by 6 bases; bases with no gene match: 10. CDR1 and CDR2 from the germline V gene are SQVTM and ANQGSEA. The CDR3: CSVNRGQLAGELFF. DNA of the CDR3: TGCAGCGTCAACAGGGGTCAATTGGCCGGGGAGCTGTTTTTT.

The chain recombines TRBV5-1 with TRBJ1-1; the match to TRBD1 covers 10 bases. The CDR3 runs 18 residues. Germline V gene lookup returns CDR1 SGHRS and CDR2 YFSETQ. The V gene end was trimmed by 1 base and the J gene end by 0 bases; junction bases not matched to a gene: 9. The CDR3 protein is CASSLWGQGTPMNTEAFF. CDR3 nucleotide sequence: TGCGCCAGCAGCTTGTGGGGACAGGGGACTCCGATGAACACTGAAGCTTTCTTT.

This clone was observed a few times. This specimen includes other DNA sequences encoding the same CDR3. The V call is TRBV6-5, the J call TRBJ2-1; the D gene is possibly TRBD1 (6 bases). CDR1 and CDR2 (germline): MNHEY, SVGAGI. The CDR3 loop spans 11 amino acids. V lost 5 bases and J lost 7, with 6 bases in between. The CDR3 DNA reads TGTGCCAGCAGTCAGGGGAATGAGCAGTTCTTC. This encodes CASSQGNEQFF.

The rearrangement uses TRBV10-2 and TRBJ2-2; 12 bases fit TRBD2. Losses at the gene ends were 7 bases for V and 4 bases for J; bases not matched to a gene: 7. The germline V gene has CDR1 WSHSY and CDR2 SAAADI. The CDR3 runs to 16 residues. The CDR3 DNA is TGCGCCAGCACCGAAGGACTAGCGGGACCCACCGGGGAGCTGTTTTTT. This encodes CASTEGLAGPTGELFF.